Each of the 13 T cell receptor beta chains below was sequenced from the same sample in a study of blood T cell repertoires in COVID-19. Using immunoSEQ multiplex PCR, the repertoire was profiled, and TCRdb retains in-frame clones only, with some absent. Here the sample spans roughly 160,000 clones, 75% to 90% being singletons. The source material was PBMCs or T cells enriched from blood (not recorded which). The receptors here all came from a woman aged 55 to 70 who had recovered from COVID-19.

The chain employs TRBV9 and TRBJ1-3; D is uncertain. CDR3 length: 17 residues. V was pared by 2 bases and J by 0 bases, with 15 bases between. Germline CDR1 and CDR2: SGDLS and YYNGEE. DNA of the CDR3: TGTGCCAGCAGCGTCAGACCGGGTTCGAGCTCTGGAAACACCATATATTTT. Encoded protein: CASSVRPGSSSGNTIYF.

The chain links TRBV10-1 to TRBJ2-5, with a possible D match to TRBD2 (5 bases). With 2 bases removed from V and 5 bases from J, the gap between germline ends came to 9 bases. The CDR3 has 13 residues. Per germline, CDR1 WNHNN and CDR2 SYGVQD (reference sequence). CDR3 residues: CASSETSGETQYF. The CDR3 bases are TGCGCCAGCAGTGAGACTAGTGGGGAGACCCAGTACTTC.

The V gene is TRBV30, the J gene TRBJ2-7; TRBD1 aligns across 9 bases. The germline gives CDR1 GTSNPN, CDR2 SVGIG (reference sequence). This CDR3 has 14 residues. Germline trimming cut 3 bases from V and 7 bases from J; bases unmatched to any gene: 10. The CDR3 nucleotides read TGTGCCTGGAGCCGAAGACAGGGGGTTCAGGAGCAGTACTTC. It specifies CAWSRRQGVQEQYF.

The chain combines TRBV7-9 with TRBJ2-3, with 11 bases identical to TRBD1. V lost 4 bases to trimming and J lost 4 bases; unmatched junction nucleotides: 4. This CDR3 has 15 residues. Per germline, CDR1 SEHNR and CDR2 FQNEAQ (reference sequence). The CDR3, as DNA: TGTGCCAGCAGCTACCGGGACAGGGGGTCAGATACGCAGTATTTT. Translated, it gives CASSYRDRGSDTQYF.

The CDR3 reads CASESPIGSSNQPQHF. In nucleotides, the CDR3 is TGTGCCAGTGAAAGCCCTATCGGGTCCAGCAATCAGCCCCAGCATTTT. The gene calls are TRBV19 and TRBJ1-5, with D unresolved. Germline assignment: CDR1 LNHDA and CDR2 SQIVND (reference sequence). V was pared by 8 bases and J by 1 base, with 18 bases between. This CDR3 is 16 amino acids long. Variable domain in full (rest from reference TRBV19 and TRBJ1-5): DGGITQSPKYLFRKEGQNVTLSCEQNLNHDAMYWYRQDPGQGLRLIYYSQIVNDFQKGDIAEGYSVSREKKESFPLTVTSAQKNPTAFYLCASESPIGSSNQPQHFGDGTRLSIL.

This clone was detected only once. The chain carries TRBV5-1 and TRBJ1-2, with D unclear. The ends were cut back, 0 bases at V and 7 bases at J, with 16 bases in the middle. CDR1 is SGHRS and CDR2 is YFSETQ in the germline V gene. This CDR3 region has 15 residues. The CDR3: CASSLVGQEAGGYTF. CDR3 bases: TGCGCCAGCAGCTTGGTTGGCCAGGAGGCGGGTGGCTACACCTTC.

The chain joins TRBV3-1 (or the pseudogene TRBV3-2) to TRBJ1-1; D unresolved. V lost 3 bases, J lost 5 bases, and 10 bases lay in between. This CDR3 comprises 13 residues. Germline V gives CDR1 LGHDT, CDR2 YNNKEL (reference sequence). In nucleotides, the CDR3 is TGTGCCAGCAGCCATGAACTGAGGACTGAAGCTTTCTTT. Amino acids: CASSHELRTEAFF.

CDR3 protein: CASRRQGSYEQYF. The CDR3 bases are TGTGCCAGCAGGAGACAGGGCTCCTACGAGCAGTACTTC. The rearrangement uses TRBV3-1 (or the pseudogene TRBV3-2) and TRBJ2-7, with TRBD1 matching over 7 bases. Germline trimming cut 6 bases from V and 0 bases from J; bases unmatched to any gene: 2. The CDR3 extends over 13 amino acids. CDR1 is LGHDT, CDR2 YNNKEL, per germline (reference sequence).

The V gene is TRBV28, the J gene TRBJ2-7; 7 bases are a match to TRBD1. Germline-derived CDR1 and CDR2 are MDHEN and SYDVKM. V was pared by 0 bases and J by 3 bases, with 5 bases of the junction left unmatched. The CDR3 is made up of 15 amino acids. The CDR3 region is CASSLWTGISYEQYF. The CDR3 nucleotides are TGTGCCAGCAGTTTATGGACAGGGATTAGCTACGAGCAGTACTTC. Variable domain in full (rest from reference TRBV28 and TRBJ2-7): DVKVTQSSRYLVKRTGEKVFLECVQDMDHENMFWYRQDPGLGLRLIYFSYDVKMKEKGDIPEGYSVSREKKERFSLILESASTNQTSMYLCASSLWTGISYEQYFGPGTRLTVT.

This clone has only one observation. The chain carries TRBV7-9 and TRBJ2-7; the match to TRBD1 covers 9 bases. Germline trimming cut 2 bases from V and 1 base from J; bases unmatched to any gene: 6. Per the germline V gene, CDR1 is SEHNR and CDR2 is FQNEAQ (reference sequence). The CDR3 length is 16 residues. Here the CDR3 DNA reads TGTGCCAGCAGCTTACTCGTCGGGACAGGGTCCTACGAGCAGTACTTC. This sequence encodes CASSLLVGTGSYEQYF.

The chain recombines TRBV9 with TRBJ1-6, with D perhaps TRBD1 (6 bases). The V end lost 2 bases, the J end lost 7 bases, and 10 bases lay between the germline ends. From germline, CDR1 is SGDLS and CDR2 YYNGEE. This CDR3 contains 14 residues. CDR3 sequence (DNA): TGTGCCAGCAGCGTCTCCCAGGGGAATTCACCCCTCCACTTT. The encoded protein is CASSVSQGNSPLHF.

V usage is TRBV28 and J usage is TRBJ1-1; TRBD1 matches at 9 bases. CDR1 and CDR2 from the germline V gene are MDHEN and SYDVKM. After removal of 6 bases from V and 4 bases from J, the junction contained 6 bases not matched to a gene. The CDR3 covers 14 residues. CDR3 amino acids: CASSYRGRVTEAFF. The DNA of the CDR3 is TGTGCCAGCAGCTACAGGGGGCGCGTCACTGAAGCTTTCTTT.

The CDR3 DNA reads as TGTGCCAGCAGCCGGAGGGGATCGAACCAAGAGACCCAGTACTTC. Its protein is CASSRRGSNQETQYF. V is TRBV11-2 and J is TRBJ2-5, with a tentative D call TRBD2 (6 bases). The germline gives CDR1 SGHAT, CDR2 FQNNGV. This CDR3 region has 15 residues. Trimming stripped 5 bases from V and 0 bases from J, with 13 bases between. Based on the CDR3 plus reference TRBV11-2 and TRBJ2-5, the full variable domain is EAGVAQSPRYKIIEKRQSVAFWCNPISGHATLYWYQQILGQGPKLLIQFQNNGVVDDSQLPKDRFSAERLKGVDSTLKIQPAKLEDSAVYLCASSRRGSNQETQYFGPGTRLLVL.